This TCR beta chain was recovered during a study of blood T cell repertoires in COVID-19. Trimming removed 0 bases from V and 2 bases from J, with 15 bases in between. Germline V CDR1 and CDR2: SGDLS, YYNGEE. The CDR3 runs to 16 residues. This clone showed up just once. In the original workflow: The assay estimated nucleated cells by amplifying reference gene primers. Generated by immunoSEQ multiplex PCR, the TCRdb table keeps only in-frame clones and is missing some. The DNA gave D and trimming, while V, J and clone size come from that table. Seen here are 100,000 to 120,000 clones, around 90% observed once, and the top ten hold 4% to 5%.

The receptor comes from a human donor in a cohort sampled during active COVID-19. Specimen: peripheral blood. V usage is TRBV9 and J usage is TRBJ2-7; TRBD2 is a possible D gene (6 bases). CDR3 amino acids: CASSVGPGVLPYEQYF. The CDR3 DNA sequence: TGTGCCAGCAGCGTAGGCCCGGGGGTACTTCCCTACGAGCAGTACTTC.